The 18 T cell receptor beta chains listed next were all sequenced from one sample in a study of T cell responses to AZD1222 COVID-19 vaccine (TCRdb year 2021). Library method: the immunoSEQ multiplex PCR assay. TCRdb carries this immuneACCESS record with in-frame sequences only. Its versions omit some clonotypes, under half of them owing to an unresolved V gene in the studies checked, with the rest unexplained. In all, the sample holds about 160,000 clones, and under 95% of those were seen once. Approximately 4.8% of the sample is taken by the ten largest. Sample time point, as interpreted from the label and publication: baseline before first vaccination. Specimen: peripheral blood, collected on day 0 of AZD1222 vaccination. These receptors came from an adult in good health.

The chain joins TRBV5-4 to TRBJ2-5, with 9 bases that match TRBD1. The J segment lost 4 bases and the V segment lost 0 bases, leaving 7 bases of the junction unmatched. Per the germline V gene, CDR1 is SGHNT and CDR2 is YYREEE (reference sequence). This CDR3 comprises 16 residues. CDR3 sequence reads: CASSLAGQGRGETQYF. DNA for the CDR3: TGTGCCAGCAGCTTGGCGGGACAGGGTAGGGGAGAGACCCAGTACTTC.

The gene calls are TRBV3-1 (or the pseudogene TRBV3-2) and TRBJ1-1; 7 bases match TRBD1. V shed 4 bases and J 7 bases; nucleotides not matched to a gene: 9. The CDR3 runs 14 residues. Germline assignment: CDR1 LGHDT and CDR2 YNNKEL (reference sequence). The DNA for the CDR3 is TGTGCCAGCAGCCCGACAGGGATGTACGGTGAAGCTTTCTTT. This encodes CASSPTGMYGEAFF.

The gene calls are TRBV10-1 and TRBJ2-7; 11 bases map to TRBD2. Germline-derived CDR1 and CDR2 are WNHNN and SYGVQD (reference sequence). The CDR3 length is 13 residues. V shed 5 bases, J shed 6 bases, and the junction held 3 bases outside the gene matches. The CDR3: CASSSSGRAEQYF. The CDR3 nucleotides are TGCGCCAGCAGTAGTAGCGGGAGGGCCGAGCAGTACTTC.

This chain links TRBV5-8 with TRBJ2-7; TRBD1 is a possible D gene (6 bases). The CDR3 sequence is 13 residues long. Germline values: CDR1 SGHTS, CDR2 YDEGEE. With 5 bases removed from V and 3 bases from J, the gap between germline ends came to 12 bases. CDR3 in amino acids: CASRDRIGYEQYF. The CDR3 DNA follows: TGTGCCAGCAGGGACAGAATTGGCTACGAGCAGTACTTC. The full variable domain, with the rest looked up from reference TRBV5-8 and TRBJ2-7, is EAGVTQSPTHLIKTRGQQATLRCSPISGHTSVYWYQQALGLGLQFLLWYDEGEERNRGNFPPRFSGRQFPNYSSELNVNALELEDSALYLCASRDRIGYEQYFGPGTRLTVT.

This chain joins TRBV24-1 and TRBJ1-2; tentative D call: TRBD1 (5 bases). V was shortened by 0 bases and J by 1 base, with 5 bases between the two germline ends. Germline V gene sequence: CDR1 KGHDR, CDR2 SFDVKD. CDR3 length equals 14 residues. The CDR3 reads CATSDLDSNYGYTF. CDR3 nucleotides: TGTGCCACCAGTGATTTGGACAGTAACTATGGCTACACCTTC.

This clone was counted between two and nine times. The V call is TRBV2, the J call TRBJ1-2, with D possibly TRBD1 on 5 matching bases. Germline CDR1 SNHLY, CDR2 FYNNEI. The CDR3 extends over 14 amino acids. The V end lost 6 bases, the J end lost 6 bases, and 17 bases lay between the germline ends. CDR3 amino acids: CASSRLDKGDGYTF. For the CDR3, the DNA is TGTGCCAGCAGCAGACTGGACAAAGGTGATGGCTACACCTTC.

The V gene is TRBV19, the J gene TRBJ2-7; D not certain. CDR1 and CDR2 (germline): LNHDA, SQIVND (reference sequence). There are 14 residues in the CDR3. Trimming left V 3 bases short and J 2 bases short, with 11 bases between. CDR3 loop: CASSMEQFPYEQYF. CDR3 DNA sequence: TGTGCCAGTAGTATGGAACAGTTCCCCTACGAGCAGTACTTC.

The CDR3 reads CATSESGTGGSQPQHF. CDR3 nucleotides: TGTGCCACCAGTGAATCCGGGACAGGGGGCAGTCAGCCCCAGCATTTT. The rearrangement joins TRBV24-1 to TRBJ1-5, with 12 bases fitting TRBD1. This CDR3 is 16 amino acids long. Looked up from germline, CDR1 is KGHDR and CDR2 is SFDVKD. Germline trimming cut 4 bases from V and 6 bases from J; bases unmatched to any gene: 6.

The chain recombines TRBV5-4 with TRBJ2-5; 7 nucleotides line up with TRBD1. After removal of 4 bases from V and 5 bases from J, the junction contained 8 bases not matched to a gene. Germline CDR1 and CDR2: SGHNT and YYREEE (reference sequence). The CDR3 contains 14 residues. CDR3 amino acids: CASSRGTAPETQYF. In nucleotides, the CDR3 is TGTGCCAGCAGCAGAGGGACAGCACCGGAGACCCAGTACTTC.

This clone was observed a handful of times. The chain carries TRBV28 and TRBJ2-2; perhaps TRBD1 as D (6 bases). The germline V and J ends were trimmed by 4 bases and 0 bases, with 12 bases remaining between them. The CDR3 is 16 amino acids. In germline, CDR1 is MDHEN, CDR2 SYDVKM. The CDR3 loop is CASSSPGAPNTGELFF. The CDR3 nucleotides read TGTGCCAGCAGTTCGCCAGGGGCCCCGAACACCGGGGAGCTGTTTTTT. Variable domain in full (rest from reference TRBV28 and TRBJ2-2): DVKVTQSSRYLVKRTGEKVFLECVQDMDHENMFWYRQDPGLGLRLIYFSYDVKMKEKGDIPEGYSVSREKKERFSLILESASTNQTSMYLCASSSPGAPNTGELFFGEGSRLTVL.

V usage is TRBV7-2 and J usage is TRBJ2-7; 7 bases are a match to TRBD1. Per the germline V gene, CDR1 is SGHTA and CDR2 is FQGNSA. Trimming at V came to 5 bases and at J to 3 bases, leaving 4 bases not matched to a gene. The CDR3 consists of 13 residues. CDR3 in DNA: TGTGCCAGCAGCCAAGGGACAGTCTACGAGCAGTACTTC. Translating it yields CASSQGTVYEQYF.

The chain has TRBV4-3 and TRBJ2-1, with 12 positions matching TRBD2. The germline gives CDR1 LGHNA, CDR2 YSLEER. This CDR3 has 15 amino acids. V was clipped by 4 bases and J by 14 bases; unmatched bases: 12. As DNA, the CDR3 is TGCGCCAGCAGCCTGACTAGCGGGGGAGGGGCAGAGAAGTTCTTC. This encodes CASSLTSGGGAEKFF.

The chain uses TRBV5-4 and TRBJ2-1; D possibly corresponds to TRBD2 (5 bases). Germline V gene lookup returns CDR1 SGHNT and CDR2 YYREEE (reference sequence). This CDR3 region has 15 residues. V was pared by 0 bases and J by 1 base, with 8 bases between. The CDR3 DNA follows: TGTGCCAGCAGCTTGGCTAGCCAGTCCTACAATGAGCAGTTCTTC. Protein product: CASSLASQSYNEQFF.

The chain carries TRBV4-3 and TRBJ2-3; 7 bases map to TRBD2. The J segment lost 0 bases and the V segment lost 6 bases, leaving 9 bases of the junction unmatched. The CDR3 is 16 amino acids. The germline gives CDR1 LGHNA, CDR2 YSLEER. CDR3 in amino acids: CASSHPGGSSTDTQYF. CDR3 bases: TGCGCCAGCAGTCACCCGGGGGGATCTAGCACAGATACGCAGTATTTT.

V and J are TRBV6-5 and TRBJ2-6; D is undetermined. The V end lost 10 bases, the J end lost 0 bases, and 10 bases lay between the germline ends. This CDR3 is built from 14 residues. Germline CDR1 MNHEY, CDR2 SVGAGI. CDR3 loop: CATLMSSGANVLTF. CDR3 bases: TGTGCCACCCTGATGAGCTCTGGGGCCAACGTCCTGACTTTC.

This chain joins TRBV5-1 and TRBJ2-1; possible D gene TRBD2, 6 bases. CDR1 is SGHRS, CDR2 YFSETQ, per germline. The V gene lost 4 bases and the J gene lost 8 bases, with 22 bases spanning the gap. CDR3 size: 16 residues. The CDR3 coding sequence is TGCGCCAGCAGCGAAAGGCGACTAGTGGGTTGGGATGAGCAGTTCTTC. This codes for CASSERRLVGWDEQFF.

The chain is built from TRBV11-3 and TRBJ1-6; no clear D. The CDR3 runs 15 residues. Trimming removed 0 bases at V and 3 bases at J, with 6 bases between. CDR1 and CDR2 (germline): SGHNT, YENEEA. The CDR3 region has the DNA TGTGCCAGCAGCTTAGACAGGAACTATAATTCACCCCTCCACTTT. Amino acids: CASSLDRNYNSPLHF.

For this clone: One junction end disagrees with the germline gene, perhaps due to a read error. The rearrangement joins TRBV7-7 to TRBJ2-2; D is possibly TRBD1 (5 bases). The CDR3 is 15 amino acids. CDR1 and CDR2 from the germline V gene are SSHAT and FNYEAQ (reference sequence). The CDR3 DNA reads as TGTGCTAGCAGCTTGCGACCCAAGGGGACCGGGGAGCTGTTTTTT. It specifies CASSLRPKGTGELFF.